Presented here are 26 T cell receptor beta chains from one specimen sequenced in a study of T cell repertoires in cytomegalovirus infection. Via MiXCR, TCRdb re-called the reads, giving one row per CDR3 protein. The data show around 540,000 distinct CDR3 sequences, roughly 34% seen once. No cognate antigen is known for these TCRs. The sample consisted of cultured PBMCs, taken from culture after CMV antigen stimulation. The receptors originated from a human donor in good health (CMV status not recorded). Some clones in this sample may be carry-over from other donors' samples.

This rearrangement joins TRBV5-4 to TRBJ1-1, with no clear D. Germline V lookup: CDR1 SGHNT, CDR2 YYREEE (reference sequence). V shed 2 bases and J shed 3 bases, with 5 bases lying between them. This CDR3 contains 12 residues. The CDR3 region is CASSFSHTEAFF. Here the CDR3 DNA reads TGTGCCAGCAGCTTCTCTCACACTGAAGCTTTCTTT.

The V gene is TRBV12-3 or TRBV12-4, the J gene TRBJ2-7, with TRBD1 matching 10 bases. The CDR3 consists of 14 residues. J was trimmed by 5 bases and V by 6 bases; bases with no gene match: 7. For the CDR3, the DNA is TGTGCCAGCAGGGGACAGGGGACCGCCCACGAGCAGTACTTC. It yields the protein CASRGQGTAHEQYF.

The chain carries TRBV12-3 or TRBV12-4 and TRBJ1-2; a weak D match, TRBD1 (5 bases). The V end was cut by 3 bases, the J end by 3 bases, with 11 bases between. The length of the CDR3 is 14 residues. CDR3 nucleotides: TGTGCCAGCAGTTTCGGGGGAGGCGACTATGGCTACACCTTC. As protein: CASSFGGGDYGYTF.

The chain is built from TRBV2 and TRBJ2-1, with 10 nucleotides matching TRBD2. Germline V CDR1 and CDR2: SNHLY, FYNNEI. The V and J ends lost 6 bases and 6 bases, in that order; junction bases with no gene match: 8. This CDR3 is built from 15 residues. This CDR3 is CASRGAGGPGNEQFF. The CDR3, as DNA: TGTGCCAGCAGGGGAGCGGGAGGGCCGGGCAATGAGCAGTTCTTC.

The genes are TRBV7-2 and TRBJ1-5; 8 bases align to TRBD1. The CDR3 covers 13 residues. Germline CDR1 is SGHTA and CDR2 is FQGNSA. J gave up 5 bases and V 5 bases, and 2 bases lay outside the gene matches. Written as DNA, the CDR3 is TGTGCCAGCAGCCGACAGGGGCATCAGCCCCAGCATTTT. Translation: CASSRQGHQPQHF.

This clonotype appeared once. V is TRBV7-9 and J is TRBJ2-1; D perhaps matches TRBD1 (5 bases). V was trimmed by 5 bases and J by 8 bases, leaving 10 bases between them. CDR3 size: 12 residues. Germline CDR1 is SEHNR and CDR2 is FQNEAQ (reference sequence). This chain's CDR3 is CASSPGRDEQFF. CDR3 nucleotide sequence: TGTGCCAGCAGCCCAGGCAGGGATGAGCAGTTCTTC.

The V and J genes are TRBV20-1 and TRBJ2-2; 10 nucleotides line up with TRBD1. The germline V gene has CDR1 DFQATT and CDR2 SNEGSKA (reference sequence). The CDR3 length is 13 residues. V lost 3 bases and J lost 5; bases outside the gene matches: 0. As DNA, the CDR3 is TGCAGTGCTAGGGGACAGGGGACCGGGGAGCTGTTTTTT. Translated, it gives CSARGQGTGELFF.

The rearrangement joins TRBV7-9 to TRBJ2-1, with 13 nucleotides matching TRBD2. Germline CDR1 is SEHNR and CDR2 is FQNEAQ (reference sequence). V lost 4 bases, J lost 8 bases, and 8 bases stayed unmatched. This CDR3 spans 16 amino acids. The CDR3 loop is CASSSGLAGVIDEQFF. The DNA of the CDR3 is TGTGCCAGCAGCTCTGGACTAGCGGGAGTCATAGATGAGCAGTTCTTC.

This clonotype appeared a few times. This chain uses TRBV7-2 with TRBJ2-5; D may be TRBD1 (6 bases). Between the trimmed V and J ends, which lost 8 bases and 2 bases, there was a span of 15 bases. The CDR3 consists of 14 residues. The germline V gene has CDR1 SGHTA and CDR2 FQGNSA. CDR3 amino acids: CASSKDRSQETQYF. The DNA for the CDR3 is TGTGCCAGCTCGAAAGACAGGAGTCAAGAGACCCAGTACTTC.

Here the CDR3 DNA reads TGCAGTGCTGGAGGCACAGTTAATGAAAAACTGTTTTTT. It encodes CSAGGTVNEKLFF. The chain is built from TRBV20-1 and TRBJ1-4; D ambiguous. The CDR3 contains 13 residues. The germline V and J ends were trimmed by 5 bases and 4 bases, with 11 bases remaining between them. Germline V gene sequence: CDR1 DFQATT, CDR2 SNEGSKA (reference sequence).

This clonotype was found a few times. The chain couples TRBV7-4 to TRBJ1-2; perhaps TRBD1 as D (5 bases). CDR3 size: 15 residues. V dropped 2 bases and J dropped 7 bases, with 17 bases sitting between them. CDR1 and CDR2 (germline): SGHVT, SQSDAQ. CDR3 region: CASSLYEPRVTGYTF. The CDR3 bases are TGTGCCAGCAGCTTATACGAACCCAGGGTTACTGGCTACACCTTC.

The rearrangement uses TRBV11-3 and TRBJ2-2, with 13 nucleotides matching TRBD2. CDR3 length: 19 residues. The germline gives CDR1 SGHNT, CDR2 YENEEA. The V gene end was trimmed by 5 bases and the J gene end by 0 bases; junction bases not matched to a gene: 9. The DNA of the CDR3 is TGTGCCAGCAGCCCCCGGACTAGCGGGAGTGGTGCGAACACCGGGGAGCTGTTTTTT. It yields the protein CASSPRTSGSGANTGELFF.

The V call is TRBV7-9, the J call TRBJ2-1; possible D gene TRBD2, 5 bases. The CDR3 is made up of 16 amino acids. Germline V gives CDR1 SEHNR, CDR2 FQNEAQ (reference sequence). Trimming shortened V by 5 bases and J by 3 bases, and 17 bases separated the two germline ends. CDR3 in amino acids: CASSVRGPLLYNEQFF. The CDR3 bases are TGTGCCAGCAGCGTCCGGGGTCCCCTACTCTACAATGAGCAGTTCTTC.

The CDR3 DNA reads TGTGCCAGTAGCATGGGAGCTAGCGGATACAATGAGCAGTTCTTC. Encoded protein: CASSMGASGYNEQFF. V gene TRBV19 combines with J gene TRBJ2-1; 7 nucleotides agree with TRBD2. The CDR3 spans 15 residues. Germline CDR1 reads LNHDA; CDR2 reads SQIVND (reference sequence). The V segment lost 6 bases and the J segment 4 bases; nucleotides outside the gene matches: 9.

CDR3 protein: CSARTSASYEQYF. CDR3 DNA: TGCAGTGCGAGGACTAGCGCATCCTACGAGCAGTACTTC. The chain employs TRBV20-1 and TRBJ2-7; 9 positions agree with TRBD2. Looked up from germline, CDR1 is DFQATT and CDR2 is SNEGSKA (reference sequence). After removal of 6 bases from V and 1 base from J, the junction contained 4 bases not matched to a gene. CDR3 length: 13 residues.

This clonotype was detected a few times. The rearrangement uses TRBV4-1 and TRBJ2-2; D might be TRBD1 or TRBD2, each matching 6 bases. The CDR3 contains 20 residues. Trimming pared 4 bases from V and 3 bases from J, leaving 27 bases between. The germline V gene has CDR1 MGHRA and CDR2 YSYEKL. DNA for the CDR3: TGCGCCAGCAGCCTAGCACTAGCCGAGAGGGGGAGGAGGGACACCGGGGAGCTGTTTTTT. Translated: CASSLALAERGRRDTGELFF.

Details on this clonotype: This may stem from a read error, because a much larger clone lies one nucleotide away. V is TRBV7-3 and J is TRBJ2-1, with D possibly TRBD2 on 6 matching bases. CDR1 is SGHTA and CDR2 is FQGTGA in the germline V gene. CDR3 length: 15 residues. The germline V and J ends were trimmed by 1 base and 0 bases, with 7 bases remaining between them. The CDR3 nucleotides read TGTGCCAGCAGCTTAAGGGGGGACTCCTACAATGAGCAGTTCTTC. The encoded protein is CASSLRGDSYNEQFF.

The CDR3 bases are TGTGCCAGTAGTATACGGAGCGAGACAGATACGCAGTATTTT. It yields the protein CASSIRSETDTQYF. The chain is built from TRBV19 and TRBJ2-3, with D hard to call. Germline CDR1 and CDR2: LNHDA and SQIVND (reference sequence). The CDR3 loop spans 14 amino acids. Deletions cut 2 bases from V and 3 bases from J, with 9 bases between. Variable domain in full (rest from reference TRBV19 and TRBJ2-3): DGGITQSPKYLFRKEGQNVTLSCEQNLNHDAMYWYRQDPGQGLRLIYYSQIVNDFQKGDIAEGYSVSREKKESFPLTVTSAQKNPTAFYLCASSIRSETDTQYFGPGTRLTVL.

J is TRBJ1-1 and V is TRBV20-1, with 8 bases that match TRBD1. Germline-derived CDR1 and CDR2 are DFQATT and SNEGSKA (reference sequence). The CDR3 runs 13 residues. CDR3 amino acids: CSADTGGNTEAFF. CDR3 bases: TGCAGCGCGGACACAGGGGGAAACACTGAAGCTTTCTTT.

This sequence joins TRBV2 and TRBJ1-3; TRBD1 might be the D (5 bases). The germline gives CDR1 SNHLY, CDR2 FYNNEI. There are 13 residues in the CDR3. V was cut by 3 bases and J by 4 bases, with 7 bases left in between. The CDR3 here is CASSEGGGNTIYF. The CDR3 nucleotides read TGTGCCAGCAGTGAGGGGGGAGGAAACACCATATATTTT.

The table lists this clonotype with a few counts. The rearrangement uses TRBV12-3 or TRBV12-4 and TRBJ2-2; TRBD1 agrees at 7 bases. Losses at the gene ends were 1 base for V and 4 bases for J; bases not matched to a gene: 6. CDR3 length: 16 amino acids. The CDR3 spells CASSLVTGLTTGELFF. Written as DNA, the CDR3 is TGTGCCAGCAGTTTAGTGACAGGGCTTACCACCGGGGAGCTGTTTTTT.

This clonotype has more than one count but fewer than ten. The rearrangement uses TRBV12-5 and TRBJ2-3; TRBD1 matches 8 bases. Trimming removed 5 bases from V and 0 bases from J; junction bases left unmatched: 7. Germline loops: CDR1 LGHNT, CDR2 FRNRAP. The CDR3 loop spans 16 amino acids. CDR3 loop: CASGPPTGESTDTQYF. DNA for the CDR3: TGTGCTAGTGGTCCCCCGACAGGGGAAAGCACAGATACGCAGTATTTT.

The V call is TRBV7-8, the J call TRBJ2-5; 7 bases line up with TRBD1. The CDR3 is 15 amino acids. Trimming took 4 bases from V and 1 from J; bases not matched to a gene: 6. Germline values: CDR1 SGHVS, CDR2 FQNEAQ. The chain's CDR3 is CASSSTGAPQETQYF. The CDR3 DNA reads TGTGCCAGCAGCTCTACAGGGGCCCCCCAAGAGACCCAGTACTTC.

This clonotype appeared many times. The chain couples TRBV7-2 to TRBJ2-7; TRBD2 is a possible D gene (5 bases). CDR3 size: 17 residues. Trimming stripped 4 bases from V and 0 bases from J, with 19 bases between. Germline V gene lookup returns CDR1 SGHTA and CDR2 FQGNSA. The CDR3, as DNA: TGTGCCAGCAGCTCGAGGACTTTACAATGGGACTCCTACGAGCAGTACTTC. It yields the protein CASSSRTLQWDSYEQYF.

The V call is TRBV12-3 or TRBV12-4, the J call TRBJ1-2, with unresolved D. V was clipped by 5 bases and J by 8 bases, with 15 bases between them. The CDR3 has 13 amino acids. CDR3 nucleotide sequence: TGTGCCAGCAGTCCCCTAGAGTCGGGGGGCTACACCTTC. This codes for CASSPLESGGYTF.

This clonotype was seen more than once but under ten times. This chain links TRBV7-9 with TRBJ1-1; perhaps TRBD1 as D (5 bases). CDR3 length equals 14 residues. V shed 4 bases and J shed 0 bases, with 9 bases lying between them. Germline-derived CDR1 and CDR2 are SEHNR and FQNEAQ (reference sequence). The CDR3, as DNA: TGTGCCAGCAGCTCCGACAGCTTGAACACTGAAGCTTTCTTT. Its translation is CASSSDSLNTEAFF.